This T cell receptor (beta chain) was recovered during a study of T cells in Graves' hyperthyroidism and ophthalmopathy. About the study: Peripheral blood was obtained at initial diagnosis, preceding any treatment. Findings of the study overall: Researchers report that a 13 V-J model separated ophthalmopathy from stable hyperthyroidism.

Amplification targeted TCR beta CDR3 regions from RNA transcripts. HTBI primers were employed in a first-round RT-PCR of the TCR CDR3. MiXCR, run by TCRdb on the multiplex PCR reads, gives a single entry per CDR3 protein. The table records approximately 530,000 distinct CDR3 sequences, around 20% of them present only once. This clonotype was seen more than once but under ten times. What it binds is not known. Germline V CDR1 and CDR2: SGHVS, FQNEAQ. The CDR3 covers 13 residues. The germline V and J ends were trimmed by 0 bases and 5 bases, with 7 bases remaining between them. Exclusion of patients followed from uncontrolled infection, other autoimmune disease, pregnancy or lactation.

This rearrangement joins TRBV7-8 to TRBJ2-5; D gene ambiguous. This sequence was found in a man aged 40-49 years with Graves' ophthalmopathy. Sequences were obtained from blood. CDR3 nucleotides: TGTGCCAGCAGCTTAGCCCTGTGGGAGACCCAGTACTTC. Amino acids: CASSLALWETQYF.